The 14 T cell receptor beta chains presented below share a single source sample, sequenced in a study of radiation and T cells in renal cell carcinoma. The data were produced by immunoSEQ multiplex PCR, yet TCRdb's version contains in-frame clones alone and is incomplete. This sample has 120,000 or so clones, with 75% to 85% found just once. Time point of the sample: blood 2 weeks post-SBRT. Treatment specified: 15 Gy SBRT to primary tumor, nephrectomy 4 weeks later. This sample comprised blood, obtained from a patient whose treatment included radiotherapy and nephrectomy. The receptors here all came from a woman in her sixties or seventies with renal cell carcinoma.

The chain has TRBV6-5 and TRBJ2-1; D is tentatively TRBD1 or TRBD2 (5 bases each). The CDR3 runs to 14 residues. CDR1 and CDR2 from the germline V gene are MNHEY and SVGAGI. The V end lost 5 bases, the J end lost 2 bases, and 10 bases lay between the germline ends. DNA for the CDR3: TGTGCCAGCAGTACACGGGACGCCTACAATGAGCAGTTCTTC. The encoded protein is CASSTRDAYNEQFF.

V is TRBV19 and J is TRBJ2-7, with D maybe TRBD2 (5 bases). The germline gives CDR1 LNHDA, CDR2 SQIVND (reference sequence). The CDR3 length is 13 residues. V lost 1 base and J lost 6, with 10 bases in between. CDR3 DNA sequence: TGTGCCAGTAGTATAGTAGGGAGCGGCGAGCAGTACTTC. Protein sequence: CASSIVGSGEQYF.

The rearrangement joins TRBV6-1 to TRBJ2-7; tentatively, D is TRBD1 (5 bases). V was pared by 6 bases and J by 2 bases, with 14 bases between. The germline V gene encodes CDR1 MNHNS and CDR2 SASEGT. The CDR3 has 14 residues. The CDR3 sequence: CASSSTGYAYEQYF. Written as DNA, the CDR3 is TGTGCCAGCAGCAGCACAGGTTACGCCTACGAGCAGTACTTC.

This rearrangement joins TRBV9 to TRBJ2-7; D is ambiguous. Germline CDR1 reads SGDLS; CDR2 reads YYNGEE. The CDR3 is made up of 14 amino acids. The V and J ends lost 2 bases and 9 bases respectively, with 18 bases between them. CDR3 bases: TGTGCCAGCAGCGTTGACCCAACGATCAGCGTGCAGTACTTC. This codes for CASSVDPTISVQYF. The entire variable domain, with the rest obtained from reference TRBV9 and TRBJ2-7, is as follows: DSGVTQTPKHLITATGQRVTLRCSPRSGDLSVYWYQQSLDQGLQFLIQYYNGEERAKGNILERFSAQQFPDLHSELNLSSLELGDSALYFCASSVDPTISVQYFGPGTRLTVT.

V gene TRBV19 combines with J gene TRBJ2-3; 8 bases are shared with TRBD2. The germline gives CDR1 LNHDA, CDR2 SQIVND (reference sequence). Trimming cost V 1 base and J 5 bases; bases outside gene matches: 5. This CDR3 has 15 residues. In nucleotides, the CDR3 is TGTGCCAGTAGTATAGCAGCGGGGGTGGGAGATACGCAGTATTTT. Translated: CASSIAAGVGDTQYF.

Comments on this clone: Sequence at one end of the junction differs from germline and may be a read error. The chain employs TRBV7-7 and TRBJ2-3; 9 nucleotides align to TRBD2. In germline, CDR1 is SSHAT, CDR2 FNYEAQ (reference sequence). This CDR3 contains 15 residues. This chain's CDR3 is CASSLGGRAADTQYF. The CDR3 DNA follows: TGTGCTAGCAGCTTAGGCGGGAGGGCTGCAGATACGCAGTATTTT.

The J gene is TRBJ2-7, the V gene TRBV7-9, with D tentatively TRBD2 (5 bases). V was clipped by 2 bases and J by 0 bases, with 11 bases between them. The CDR3 sequence is 15 residues long. CDR1 is SEHNR and CDR2 is FQNEAQ in the germline V gene (reference sequence). The CDR3 sequence: CASSLTGLSSYEQYF. As DNA, the CDR3 is TGTGCCAGCAGCTTAACGGGGTTGAGCTCCTACGAGCAGTACTTC.

In nucleotides, the CDR3 is TGTGCCAGTAGATTCCTTCGCGACAATCAGCCCCAGCATTTT. Amino acid sequence: CASRFLRDNQPQHF. The gene calls are TRBV19 and TRBJ1-5; D call uncertain. The CDR3 covers 14 residues. Germline lookup yields CDR1 LNHDA and CDR2 SQIVND (reference sequence). V lost 6 bases and J 3 bases, leaving 12 bases between the germline ends.

This clone was detected a few times. The chain has TRBV6-4 and TRBJ2-3, with D possibly matching TRBD2 (7 bases). The CDR3 contains 15 residues. In germline, CDR1 is MRHNA, CDR2 SNTAGT. V lost 2 bases and J 0 bases, leaving 9 bases between the germline ends. The DNA of the CDR3 is TGTGCCAGCAGTGACGGGGGGGCTAGCACAGATACGCAGTATTTT. Protein: CASSDGGASTDTQYF.

The chain recombines TRBV6-5 with TRBJ1-2; D may be TRBD1 (5 bases). V was cut by 0 bases and J by 1 base, with 12 bases left in between. CDR1 and CDR2 (germline): MNHEY, SVGAGI. This CDR3 region has 16 residues. DNA of the CDR3: TGTGCCAGCAGTTACTCCTGGGGGATCTATAACTATGGCTACACCTTC. This sequence encodes CASSYSWGIYNYGYTF.

This clone appeared once. The chain has TRBV5-4 and TRBJ1-2; D might be TRBD1 (5 bases). The CDR3 spans 13 residues. Deletions cut 5 bases from V and 4 bases from J, with 12 bases between. Germline lookup yields CDR1 SGHNT and CDR2 YYREEE (reference sequence). CDR3 sequence: CASRHRDVYGYTF. Written as DNA, the CDR3 is TGTGCCAGCAGGCACCGGGACGTCTATGGCTACACCTTC. The whole variable domain, filled in from reference TRBV5-4 and TRBJ1-2, reads ETGVTQSPTHLIKTRGQQVTLRCSSQSGHNTVSWYQQALGQGPQFIFQYYREEENGRGNFPPRFSGLQFPNYSSELNVNALELDDSALYLCASRHRDVYGYTFGSGTRLTVV.

J is TRBJ2-3 and V is TRBV2; D is uncertain. CDR1 SNHLY and CDR2 FYNNEI come from the germline V gene. The CDR3 spans 13 residues. V was cut by 6 bases and J by 2 bases, with 9 bases left in between. The CDR3 DNA reads TGTGCCAGCAGCACCGGCCCCACAGATACGCAGTATTTT. It encodes CASSTGPTDTQYF.

In nucleotides, the CDR3 is TGTGCCAGCTCACCCGACAGGGTCTATGGCTACACCTTC. Its protein product is CASSPDRVYGYTF. The V and J genes are TRBV18 and TRBJ1-2; 7 bases are a match to TRBD1. CDR1 is KGHSH, CDR2 LQKENI, per germline. The CDR3 covers 13 residues. The V and J ends lost 3 bases and 4 bases, in that order; junction bases with no gene match: 2.

The rearrangement uses TRBV27 and TRBJ1-2, with D perhaps matching TRBD1 (5 bases). Between the trimmed V and J ends, which lost 4 bases and 4 bases, there was a span of 22 bases. Germline V gene data show CDR1 as MNHEY and CDR2 as SMNVEV (reference sequence). This CDR3 spans 17 amino acids. The CDR3, as DNA: TGTGCCAGCAGTTCCTACACCTCAGGGAAAGGTGCCTATGGCTACACCTTC. This sequence encodes CASSSYTSGKGAYGYTF.